A single sample gave rise to the 27 T cell receptor beta chains below, sequenced in a study of neurological immune-mediated disorders. TCRdb analysed the 5' RACE reads with MiXCR anew, one entry per CDR3 protein. The table shows 50,000 to 80,000 distinct CDR3 sequences, with around 3% occurring only once. Sequencing input: PBMCs. The receptors originated from a middle-aged man with multiple sclerosis.

This clonotype appeared many times. Sequence at one end of the junction differs from germline and may be a read error. The V gene is TRBV6-5, the J gene TRBJ1-2; D might be TRBD1 (5 bases). CDR3 length: 12 amino acids. Germline V gene sequence: CDR1 MNHEY, CDR2 SVGAGI. The CDR3, as DNA: TGTGCCAGCAGTTTTACCGGGGCGGTTATTTATTTC. It is translated as CASSFTGAVIYF.

This clonotype has ten or more counts. The chain joins TRBV12-3 or TRBV12-4 to TRBJ2-5; TRBD1 agrees at 8 bases. The CDR3 extends over 14 amino acids. The V and J ends lost 6 bases and 4 bases, in that order; junction bases with no gene match: 7. CDR3 coding DNA: TGTGCCAGCAGAAGAGGACAGGGTTTAGAGACCCAGTACTTC. Its protein is CASRRGQGLETQYF.

This clonotype was seen at least ten times. The chain is built from TRBV5-1 and TRBJ2-1; 11 bases are a match to TRBD1. V shed 4 bases and J 8 bases; nucleotides not matched to a gene: 8. The CDR3 consists of 15 residues. In germline, CDR1 is SGHRS, CDR2 YFSETQ. The CDR3 region has the DNA TGCGCCAGCAGCGGGAGGACAGGGGGCAGGGATGAGCAGTTCTTC. As protein: CASSGRTGGRDEQFF. Full variable domain (remainder filled in from reference TRBV5-1 and TRBJ2-1): KAGVTQTPRYLIKTRGQQVTLSCSPISGHRSVSWYQQTPGQGLQFLFEYFSETQRNKGNFPGRFSGRQFSNSRSEMNVSTLELGDSALYLCASSGRTGGRDEQFFGPGTRLTVL.

This clonotype was detected many times. The chain couples TRBV5-8 to TRBJ1-1, with D perhaps TRBD1 (5 bases). The germline V gene has CDR1 SGHTS and CDR2 YDEGEE. V lost 3 bases, J lost 5 bases, and 20 bases lay in between. The CDR3 runs 16 residues. For the CDR3, the DNA is TGTGCCAGCAGCTCCCCCTCTCTCCGGGACGGTACTGAAGCTTTCTTT. Amino acid sequence: CASSSPSLRDGTEAFF.

This clonotype has ten or more counts. The chain recombines TRBV6-5 with TRBJ1-6; 10 bases agree with TRBD1. The CDR3 extends over 14 amino acids. J lost 9 bases, V lost 5 bases, and 4 bases had no gene match. Germline V gene data show CDR1 as MNHEY and CDR2 as SVGAGI. The CDR3 here is CASSPDRGASPLHF. The CDR3 DNA reads TGTGCCAGCAGTCCGGACAGGGGGGCTTCACCCCTCCACTTT.

At least ten counts were recorded for this clonotype. The chain carries TRBV10-3 and TRBJ1-6, with D possibly matching TRBD1 (5 bases). This CDR3 is built from 13 residues. Trimming stripped 7 bases from V and 8 bases from J, with 12 bases between. Germline V gene lookup returns CDR1 ENHRY and CDR2 SYGVKD. CDR3: CAITGGEDSPLHF. The CDR3 nucleotides are TGTGCCATCACCGGAGGGGAGGATTCACCCCTCCACTTT.

This clonotype was observed at least ten times. The chain carries TRBV12-3 or TRBV12-4 and TRBJ2-3; D not certain. This CDR3 is 15 amino acids long. V was cut by 6 bases and J by 0 bases, with 13 bases left in between. The CDR3 bases are TGTGCCAGCAGAATAAGGGCTTCTAGCACAGATACGCAGTATTTT. Its protein is CASRIRASSTDTQYF.

There are many counts of this clonotype. The chain links TRBV7-9 to TRBJ1-1, with a weak D call TRBD1 (5 bases). This CDR3 spans 14 amino acids. Germline values: CDR1 SEHNR, CDR2 FQNEAQ (reference sequence). With 8 bases removed from V and 1 base from J, the gap between germline ends came to 14 bases. Here the CDR3 reads CASGVTAKNTEAFF. The CDR3 DNA follows: TGTGCCAGCGGGGTGACAGCGAAGAACACTGAAGCTTTCTTT.

The sample holds many counts of this clonotype. This rearrangement joins TRBV12-3 or TRBV12-4 to TRBJ2-7; TRBD2 agrees at 7 bases. The V segment lost 6 bases and the J segment 3 bases; nucleotides outside the gene matches: 11. The CDR3 totals 15 residues. CDR3 bases: TGTGCCAGCAGAGGAGCGGGGAGAGTTAACTACGAGCAGTACTTC. The encoded protein is CASRGAGRVNYEQYF.

This clonotype has a count of ten or more. V gene TRBV12-3 or TRBV12-4 combines with J gene TRBJ1-1; D ambiguous. Trimming cost V 4 bases and J 5 bases, with 14 bases left between them. CDR3 length: 14 residues. The CDR3 loop reads CASSSPGQKTEAFF. For the CDR3, the DNA is TGTGCCAGCAGTTCGCCCGGGCAGAAGACTGAAGCTTTCTTT.

This clonotype occurred a few times. This chain connects TRBV2 to TRBJ1-1; TRBD1 aligns across 8 bases. Germline V gene sequence: CDR1 SNHLY, CDR2 FYNNEI. The CDR3 covers 14 residues. The trim removed 6 bases at V and 4 bases at J, leaving 7 bases unmatched. For the CDR3, the DNA is TGTGCCAGCAGATCGGGACAGGCAGGCACTGAAGCTTTCTTT. Its translation: CASRSGQAGTEAFF.

The sample holds many counts of this clonotype. The chain has TRBV5-1 and TRBJ2-4, with 7 nucleotides matching TRBD2. From germline, CDR1 is SGHRS and CDR2 YFSETQ. This CDR3 has 16 amino acids. The J segment lost 3 bases and the V segment lost 2 bases, leaving 8 bases of the junction unmatched. The CDR3 DNA reads as TGCGCCAGCAGCTTTGGGTCCGGGACTAACAAAAACATTCAGTACTTC. Encoded protein: CASSFGSGTNKNIQYF.

This clonotype was detected many times. J is TRBJ2-2 and V is TRBV20-1; D unresolved. V was cut by 5 bases and J by 0 bases, with 4 bases left in between. The CDR3 is 12 residues long. Germline assignment: CDR1 DFQATT and CDR2 SNEGSKA (reference sequence). The CDR3 DNA sequence: TGCAGTGCTGACGCGAACACCGGGGAGCTGTTTTTT. Amino acid sequence: CSADANTGELFF.

This clonotype was picked up many times. V usage is TRBV9 and J usage is TRBJ2-5; the match to TRBD2 covers 7 bases. CDR1 and CDR2 from the germline V gene are SGDLS and YYNGEE. The CDR3 has 14 amino acids. Germline trimming cut 3 bases from V and 6 bases from J; bases unmatched to any gene: 8. This CDR3 is CASSATGGRQTQYF. CDR3 sequence (DNA): TGTGCCAGCAGCGCCACCGGGGGGAGGCAGACCCAGTACTTC.

This clonotype was recorded at least ten times. The chain recombines TRBV5-1 with TRBJ2-2; 7 nucleotides align to TRBD1. Per germline, CDR1 SGHRS and CDR2 YFSETQ. V gave up 4 bases and J gave up 4 bases; unmatched junction bases: 7. This CDR3 region has 15 residues. The DNA of the CDR3 is TGCGCCAGCAGCCCAAGGGGGCTCGGCACCGGGGAGCTGTTTTTT. It specifies CASSPRGLGTGELFF.

This clonotype has a count of ten or more. The V gene is TRBV20-1, the J gene TRBJ2-7; 8 bases are a match to TRBD1. The CDR3 loop spans 15 amino acids. V trimming: 6 bases; J trimming: 4 bases; junction bases outside the gene matches: 14. Germline V gene sequence: CDR1 DFQATT, CDR2 SNEGSKA (reference sequence). The CDR3 bases are TGCAGTGCGGTACAACCGGGACAGGCCCCATACGAGCAGTACTTC. Protein product: CSAVQPGQAPYEQYF.

The sample holds many counts of this clonotype. V and J are TRBV12-3 or TRBV12-4 and TRBJ2-2; no clear D. CDR3 length equals 13 residues. The ends were cut back, 6 bases at V and 6 bases at J, with 11 bases in the middle. CDR3 bases: TGTGCCAGCAGGGAAGTGGGTTCCGGGGAGCTGTTTTTT. Residues: CASREVGSGELFF.

This clonotype was counted ten times or more. This sequence joins TRBV12-3 or TRBV12-4 and TRBJ2-5; 8 nucleotides agree with TRBD1. The CDR3 sequence is 13 residues long. J lost 1 base, V lost 5 bases, and 0 bases had no gene match. The DNA of the CDR3 is TGTGCCAGCAGTGGGACAGGCCAAGAGACCCAGTACTTC. Its translation is CASSGTGQETQYF.

This clonotype came up many times. The chain is built from TRBV9 and TRBJ1-1, with TRBD1 as a possible D gene (5 bases). Germline V gene sequence: CDR1 SGDLS, CDR2 YYNGEE. CDR3 length: 14 amino acids. V lost 0 bases and J lost 5, with 11 bases in between. The CDR3 reads CASSVVDTGTEAFF. The CDR3 DNA follows: TGTGCCAGCAGCGTAGTGGACACGGGGACTGAAGCTTTCTTT.

Notes on this clonotype: A much larger clonotype is one base distant, so this may be a read error. V usage is TRBV14 and J usage is TRBJ2-5; D uncertain. Germline CDR1 reads SGHDN; CDR2 reads FVKESK. The CDR3 totals 12 residues. CDR3 residues: CVSSQFEKTQYF. CDR3 nucleotides: TGTGTCAGCAGCCAATTCGAAAAGACCCAGTACTTC.

The sample holds many counts of this clonotype. The CDR3 sequence is CASSPGQDNSYEQYF. The CDR3 DNA is TGCGCCAGCAGTCCGGGACAGGACAACTCCTACGAGCAGTACTTC. The V call is TRBV5-1, the J call TRBJ2-7; 8 nucleotides align to TRBD1. This CDR3 comprises 15 residues. Germline V gene lookup returns CDR1 SGHRS and CDR2 YFSETQ. V was clipped by 5 bases and J by 0 bases; unmatched bases: 7. The complete variable domain, with remaining parts taken from reference TRBV5-1 and TRBJ2-7, reads KAGVTQTPRYLIKTRGQQVTLSCSPISGHRSVSWYQQTPGQGLQFLFEYFSETQRNKGNFPGRFSGRQFSNSRSEMNVSTLELGDSALYLCASSPGQDNSYEQYFGPGTRLTVT.

This clonotype showed up many times. The chain joins TRBV7-2 to TRBJ2-7, with 8 bases lining up with TRBD1. With 0 bases clipped from V and 6 bases from J, the junction kept 7 bases outside the gene matches. From germline, CDR1 is SGHTA and CDR2 FQGNSA. This CDR3 has 15 residues. CDR3 protein: CASSLARDRLREQYF. The CDR3 DNA reads TGTGCCAGCAGCTTAGCGCGGGACAGGCTACGCGAGCAGTACTTC.

There are many counts of this clonotype. The V gene is TRBV15, the J gene TRBJ2-5; 7 bases fit TRBD1. The CDR3 length is 15 residues. Trimming removed 2 bases from V and 4 bases from J; junction bases left unmatched: 7. The germline gives CDR1 LNHNV, CDR2 YYDKDF (reference sequence). CDR3 amino acids: CATSRWAGGVETQYF. CDR3 nucleotides: TGTGCCACCAGCAGATGGGCAGGGGGAGTAGAGACCCAGTACTTC.

This clonotype was recorded many times. The chain carries TRBV5-6 and TRBJ1-2; D not resolved. V was clipped by 4 bases and J by 7 bases, with 20 bases between them. The CDR3 is 15 amino acids. From germline, CDR1 is SGHDT and CDR2 YYEEEE. In nucleotides, the CDR3 is TGTGCCAGCAGCAATGATAATTTTCCTTTGGGTGGCTACACCTTC. This sequence encodes CASSNDNFPLGGYTF.

This clonotype was seen more than once but under ten times. This may be a read error, as it is one base from a much larger clone. The conserved closing phenylalanine or tryptophan is absent in this CDR3, likely reflecting a read error. This chain connects TRBV6-6 to TRBJ2-4; D remains unclear. Germline V CDR1 and CDR2: MNHNY, SVGAGI (reference sequence). V lost 5 bases and J 7 bases, leaving 9 bases between the germline ends. CDR3 length: 12 amino acids. CDR3 region: CASSIQTNIQYC. The CDR3, as DNA: TGTGCCAGCAGTATACAGACGAACATTCAGTACTGC.

This clonotype showed up many times. V and J are TRBV20-1 and TRBJ2-5, with 8 nucleotides matching TRBD2. V dropped 1 base and J dropped 7; count of bases not matched to a gene: 5. The CDR3 has 13 amino acids. Per germline, CDR1 DFQATT and CDR2 SNEGSKA (reference sequence). Written as DNA, the CDR3 is TGCAGTGCTAGAGCCGGGGGGGCGGGGACCCAGTACTTC. This codes for CSARAGGAGTQYF.

This clonotype was counted many times. The DNA of the CDR3 is TGCGCCAGCAGCTTCGGGACTCCGAGCTACGAGCAGTACTTC. Protein product: CASSFGTPSYEQYF. The rearrangement joins TRBV5-1 to TRBJ2-7; possibly TRBD2 for D (6 bases). The germline V gene has CDR1 SGHRS and CDR2 YFSETQ. This CDR3 has 14 residues. V gave up 2 bases and J gave up 3 bases, with 12 bases separating them.